Described below is a single TCR beta chain sequence and its context. No antigen is known for it. V shed 8 bases, J shed 4 bases, and the junction held 5 bases outside the gene matches. The CDR3 extends over 12 amino acids. Germline V lookup: CDR1 MNHEY, CDR2 SVGAGI. The data originate from a study of T cell responses to AZD1222 COVID-19 vaccine. Study conclusions and caveats: Mostly white British, mostly female donors; authors suggested clonal diversity may be underestimated. Baseline seropositivity occurred in only a handful of AZD1222 recipients. Sampled repertoires all dated from after the peak T cell response. Close to half of spike-specific TCRs reportedly recognize unmutated variant regions.

The data were produced by immunoSEQ multiplex PCR, yet TCRdb's version contains in-frame clones alone and is incomplete. The table shows 90,000 to 120,000 clones, with roughly 90% occurring only once. The sequences come from peripheral blood, collected on day 0 of AZD1222 vaccination. J is TRBJ2-7 and V is TRBV6-5; the match to TRBD2 covers 7 bases. This receptor was identified in an adult in good health. The CDR3 DNA reads as TGTGCCAGCGGTAACGGGAGGTACGAGCAGTACTTC. This codes for CASGNGRYEQYF.